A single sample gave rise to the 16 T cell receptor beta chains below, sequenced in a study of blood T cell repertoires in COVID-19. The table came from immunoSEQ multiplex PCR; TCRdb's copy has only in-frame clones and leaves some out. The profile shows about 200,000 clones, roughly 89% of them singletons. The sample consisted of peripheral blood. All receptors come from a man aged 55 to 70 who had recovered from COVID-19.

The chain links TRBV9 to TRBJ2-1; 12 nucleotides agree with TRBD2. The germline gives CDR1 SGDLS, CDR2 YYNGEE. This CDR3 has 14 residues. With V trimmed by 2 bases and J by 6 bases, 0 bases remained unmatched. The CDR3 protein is CASSVTSGGNEQFF. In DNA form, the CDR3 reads TGTGCCAGCAGCGTGACTAGCGGGGGCAATGAGCAGTTCTTC.

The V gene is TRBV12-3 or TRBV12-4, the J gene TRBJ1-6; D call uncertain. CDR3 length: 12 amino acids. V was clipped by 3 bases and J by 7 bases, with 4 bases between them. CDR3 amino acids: CASSLSNSPLHF. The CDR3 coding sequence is TGTGCCAGCAGTTTGAGCAATTCACCCCTCCACTTT.

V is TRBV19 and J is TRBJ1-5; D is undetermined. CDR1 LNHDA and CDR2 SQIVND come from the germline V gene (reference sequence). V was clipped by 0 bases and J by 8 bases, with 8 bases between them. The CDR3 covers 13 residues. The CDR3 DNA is TGTGCCAGTAGTATAGAAGAGTATAAGCCCCAGCATTTT. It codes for CASSIEEYKPQHF.

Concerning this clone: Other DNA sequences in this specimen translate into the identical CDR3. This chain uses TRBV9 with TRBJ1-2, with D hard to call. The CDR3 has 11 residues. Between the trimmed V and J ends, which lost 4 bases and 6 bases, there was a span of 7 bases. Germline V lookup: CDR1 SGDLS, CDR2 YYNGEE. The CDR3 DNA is TGTGCCAGCAGCTCCCGTGATGGCTACACCTTC. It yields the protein CASSSRDGYTF.

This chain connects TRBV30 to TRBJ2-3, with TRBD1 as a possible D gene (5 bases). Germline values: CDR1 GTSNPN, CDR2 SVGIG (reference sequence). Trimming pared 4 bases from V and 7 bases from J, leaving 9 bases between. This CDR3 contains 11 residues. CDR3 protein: CAWTGLNTQYF. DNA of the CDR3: TGTGCCTGGACAGGGTTGAATACGCAGTATTTT. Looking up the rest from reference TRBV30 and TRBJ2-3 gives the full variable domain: SQTIHQWPATLVQPVGSPLSLECTVEGTSNPNLYWYRQAAGRGLQLLFYSVGIGQISSEVPQNLSASRPQDRQFILSSKKLLLSDSGFYLCAWTGLNTQYFGPGTRLTVL.

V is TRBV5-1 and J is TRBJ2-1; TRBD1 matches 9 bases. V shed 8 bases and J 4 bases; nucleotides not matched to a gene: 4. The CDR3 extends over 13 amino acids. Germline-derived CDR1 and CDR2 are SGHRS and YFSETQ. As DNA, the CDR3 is TGCGCCAGTAGGACAGGGGCGTACAATGAGCAGTTCTTC. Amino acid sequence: CASRTGAYNEQFF.

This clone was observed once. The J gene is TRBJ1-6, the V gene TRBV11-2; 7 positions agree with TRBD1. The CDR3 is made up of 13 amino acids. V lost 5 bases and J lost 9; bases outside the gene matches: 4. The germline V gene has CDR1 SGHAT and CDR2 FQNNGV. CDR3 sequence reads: CASSTRQGSPLHF. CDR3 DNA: TGTGCCAGCAGCACCCGACAGGGTTCACCCCTCCACTTT.

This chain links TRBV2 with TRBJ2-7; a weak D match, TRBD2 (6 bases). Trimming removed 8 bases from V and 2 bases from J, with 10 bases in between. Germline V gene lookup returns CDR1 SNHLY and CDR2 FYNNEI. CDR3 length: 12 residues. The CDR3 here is CASCGEPYEQYF. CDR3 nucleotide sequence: TGTGCCAGCTGCGGGGAACCCTACGAGCAGTACTTC.

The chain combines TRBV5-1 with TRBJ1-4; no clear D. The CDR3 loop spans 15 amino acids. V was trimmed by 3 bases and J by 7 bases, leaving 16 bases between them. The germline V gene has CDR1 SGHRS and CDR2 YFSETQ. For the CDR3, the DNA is TGCGCCAGCAGCTCACGCGCGGGCTTGATTGAAAAACTGTTTTTT. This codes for CASSSRAGLIEKLFF.

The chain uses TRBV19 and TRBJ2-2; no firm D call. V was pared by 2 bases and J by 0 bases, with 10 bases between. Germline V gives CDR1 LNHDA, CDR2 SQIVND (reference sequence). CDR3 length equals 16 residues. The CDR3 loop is CASSITGGTNTGELFF. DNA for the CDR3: TGTGCCAGTAGTATAACTGGCGGAACGAACACCGGGGAGCTGTTTTTT.

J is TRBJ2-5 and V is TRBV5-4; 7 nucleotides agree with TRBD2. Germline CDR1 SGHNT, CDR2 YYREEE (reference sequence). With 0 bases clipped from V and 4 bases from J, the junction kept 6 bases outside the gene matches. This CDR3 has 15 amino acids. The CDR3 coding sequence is TGTGCCAGCAGCTTGGGCGGCCCGGGGGGAGAGACCCAGTACTTC. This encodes CASSLGGPGGETQYF. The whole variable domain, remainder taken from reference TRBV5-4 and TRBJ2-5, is ETGVTQSPTHLIKTRGQQVTLRCSSQSGHNTVSWYQQALGQGPQFIFQYYREEENGRGNFPPRFSGLQFPNYSSELNVNALELDDSALYLCASSLGGPGGETQYFGPGTRLLVL.

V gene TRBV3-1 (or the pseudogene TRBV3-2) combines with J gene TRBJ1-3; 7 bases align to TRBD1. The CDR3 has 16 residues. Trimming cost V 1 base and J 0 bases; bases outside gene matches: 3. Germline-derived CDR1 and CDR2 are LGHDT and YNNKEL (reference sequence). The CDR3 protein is CASSQGGQNSGNTIYF. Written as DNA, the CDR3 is TGTGCCAGCAGCCAAGGGGGACAGAACTCTGGAAACACCATATATTTT.

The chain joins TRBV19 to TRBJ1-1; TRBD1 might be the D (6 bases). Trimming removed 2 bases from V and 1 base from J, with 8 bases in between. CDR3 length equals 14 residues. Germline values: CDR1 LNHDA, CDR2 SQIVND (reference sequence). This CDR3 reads CASSISGANTEAFF. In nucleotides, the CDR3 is TGTGCCAGTAGTATATCAGGGGCGAACACTGAAGCTTTCTTT.

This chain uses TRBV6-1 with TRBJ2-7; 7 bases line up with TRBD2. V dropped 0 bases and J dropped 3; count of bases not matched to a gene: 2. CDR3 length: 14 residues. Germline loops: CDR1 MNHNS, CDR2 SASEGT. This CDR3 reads CASSEAGGVYEQYF. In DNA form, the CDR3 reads TGTGCCAGCAGTGAAGCTGGGGGGGTCTACGAGCAGTACTTC.

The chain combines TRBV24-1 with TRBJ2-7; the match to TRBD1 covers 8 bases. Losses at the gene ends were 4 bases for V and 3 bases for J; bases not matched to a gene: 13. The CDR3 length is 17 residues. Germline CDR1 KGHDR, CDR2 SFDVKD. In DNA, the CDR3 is TGTGCCACCAGTGACTTCCCCCGGGACAGGTTTTTCTACGAGCAGTACTTC. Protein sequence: CATSDFPRDRFFYEQYF.

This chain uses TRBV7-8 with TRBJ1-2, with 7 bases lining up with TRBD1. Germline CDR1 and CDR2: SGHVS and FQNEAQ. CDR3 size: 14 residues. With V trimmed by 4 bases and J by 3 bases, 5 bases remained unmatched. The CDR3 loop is CASSYTGAHYGYTF. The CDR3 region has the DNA TGTGCCAGCAGCTATACAGGGGCGCACTATGGCTACACCTTC.